This T cell receptor beta chain was sequenced for a study of blood T cell repertoires in COVID-19 (TCRdb year 2020). Background for the entire study: Samples from collaborators originated in the United States, Italy and Spain and spanned both the acute and convalescent phases of COVID-19. The prospective study material was composed of cDNA or gDNA derived from T cells, B-cell-depleted T cells, or PBMCs. Deeply sampled blood TCRbeta repertoires from subjects exposed to, actively infected with, or recovered from COVID-19 were included in the dataset. The repertoires were released in a freely available public database meant as a resource for research on the immune response to SARS-CoV-2. Samples came from the ongoing ImmuneRACE study (first 160 participants) plus 1,254 subjects from 6 global collaborators. A de-identified subject ID, COVID-19 status, age in years and sex were almost always included in the sample metadata. HLA class I and class II types, where available, came from metadata supplied by the sample provider rather than from assay-based typing. Overall study outcomes, separate from this receptor: The amount of clinical and demographic metadata varied by source and participant and was provided uncurated.

A remark on this clone: Its antigen is unknown. Base qualities are not provided; no much larger clone lies one nucleotide away.

TCRbeta CDR3 regions were amplified from genomic DNA by means of the immunoSEQ Assay, a bias-controlled multiplex PCR. As for the authors' bioinformatics: The number of nucleated cells in each sample was estimated by amplification of reference gene primers within the assay. Sequence reads were collapsed and filtered to measure the absolute abundance of every unique TCRbeta CDR3 rearrangement. For each sample, productive Simpson clonality was calculated as the square root of Simpson's diversity index across productive rearrangements. The source is immuneACCESS, and TCRdb retained only in-frame sequences with V and J called. Part of the clones is not carried over; for the studies checked, unresolved V genes explain less than half of this, and the remainder is unexplained. That table supplies the V and J calls and clone size; D and trimming were determined from the DNA. The sample yields fewer than 450,000 clones; approximately 87% were counted once. The ten largest account for over 6% of the sample.

Inclusive of the bounding cysteine and phenylalanine, the CDR3 is 15 residues long. CDR3 DNA is the only sequence kept; it has 45 bases, read in frame from the first base. Sequences MNHEY (CDR1) and SVGEGT (CDR2) are obtained from the germline V gene. Cut back by 6 bases and 8 bases, the V and J ends lie 20 bases apart. In Seattle, one collaborating source enrolled patients while the infection was active and tracked those patients longitudinally over the course of disease. The collaborating institutions used their own protocols to collect whole blood in K2EDTA tubes. For TCRbeta analysis, collaborator samples were shipped as frozen whole blood, as isolated PBMCs, or as DNA extracted from either sample type.

The chain is assembled from TRBV6-2 or TRBV6-3 and TRBJ2-1, with TRBD1 tentatively as D gene (7 bases match). The origin of this receptor is a woman aged 45-65 years with COVID-19, enrolled during active disease. Input material: peripheral blood. The CDR3 corresponds to CASSFIKAGGHEQFF. The sequenced DNA: TGTGCCAGCAGCTTTATAAAAGCAGGGGGGCATGAGCAGTTCTTC.